This entry lists 21 T cell receptor beta chains sequenced from one sample in a study of blood T cell repertoires in COVID-19 (dated by TCRdb to 2018 to 2020). The method behind the library was the immunoSEQ multiplex PCR assay. TCRdb carries this immuneACCESS record with in-frame sequences only. Its versions omit some clonotypes, under half of them owing to an unresolved V gene in the studies checked, with the rest unexplained. This sample has roughly 68,000 clones in its table, and 88% of those were observed once. The ten top clones hold over 9.5% of the sample. Sequencing was performed on PBMCs or T cells enriched from blood (not recorded which). These receptors were obtained from a woman aged 35 to 49 who had recovered from COVID-19.

This chain connects TRBV28 to TRBJ2-1; TRBD2 aligns across 8 bases. J lost 4 bases, V lost 4 bases, and 9 bases had no gene match. This CDR3 comprises 16 residues. Germline lookup yields CDR1 MDHEN and CDR2 SYDVKM. Here the CDR3 reads CASSSTAGTSYNEQFF. Here the CDR3 DNA reads TGTGCCAGCAGTTCCACGGCTGGGACTAGTTACAATGAGCAGTTCTTC.

The CDR3: CAISDQSGNTIYF. The CDR3 region has the DNA TGTGCCATCAGTGACCAGTCTGGAAACACCATATATTTT. The J gene is TRBJ1-3, the V gene TRBV10-3; D call uncertain. Germline loops: CDR1 ENHRY, CDR2 SYGVKD. There are 13 residues in the CDR3. The ends were cut back, 3 bases at V and 1 base at J, with 4 bases in the middle.

The gene calls are TRBV5-1 and TRBJ1-2; 7 bases align to TRBD1. The germline CDR1 and CDR2 sequences are SGHRS and YFSETQ. The length of the CDR3 is 13 residues. Trimming at V came to 4 bases and at J to 4 bases, leaving 4 bases not matched to a gene. CDR3 protein: CASSAGTAYGYTF. CDR3 DNA sequence: TGCGCCAGCAGCGCCGGGACAGCCTATGGCTACACCTTC.

This clone was detected only a few times. The genes are TRBV6-6 and TRBJ2-1; possible D gene TRBD1, 6 bases. V shed 4 bases and J shed 2 bases, with 9 bases lying between them. CDR3 length: 14 residues. CDR1 is MNHNY and CDR2 is SVGAGI in the germline V gene (reference sequence). The DNA of the CDR3 is TGTGCCAGCAGTTCCTGGACAGCCTACAATGAGCAGTTCTTC. Residues: CASSSWTAYNEQFF.

The chain combines TRBV29-1 with TRBJ2-7; 8 bases map to TRBD1. Germline CDR1 SQVTM, CDR2 ANQGSEA. Losses at the gene ends were 6 bases for V and 4 bases for J; bases not matched to a gene: 8. CDR3 length equals 13 residues. CDR3 sequence reads: CSVLDRAGYEQYF. The CDR3 DNA reads TGCAGCGTATTGGACAGGGCGGGATACGAGCAGTACTTC.

The genes are TRBV7-9 and TRBJ1-1, with D uncertain. The V end was cut by 5 bases, the J end by 2 bases, with 9 bases between. Germline CDR1 SEHNR, CDR2 FQNEAQ (reference sequence). This CDR3 region has 13 residues. In nucleotides, the CDR3 is TGTGCCAGCAGCCTATCCAAAAACACTGAAGCTTTCTTT. Translating it yields CASSLSKNTEAFF.

The V call is TRBV11-3, the J call TRBJ2-1; 9 nucleotides match TRBD1. J lost 5 bases, V lost 5 bases, and 7 bases had no gene match. CDR3 size: 15 residues. The germline V gene encodes CDR1 SGHNT and CDR2 YENEEA. As DNA, the CDR3 is TGTGCCAGCAGCCAAGGACAGGGGCGGAACAATGAGCAGTTCTTC. Protein product: CASSQGQGRNNEQFF.

This chain links TRBV3-1 (or the pseudogene TRBV3-2) with TRBJ2-7; D is perhaps TRBD1 (6 bases). Germline values: CDR1 LGHDT, CDR2 YNNKEL (reference sequence). The CDR3 spans 15 residues. Trimming shortened V by 0 bases and J by 0 bases, and 9 bases separated the two germline ends. The CDR3: CASSQEAGASYEQYF. In DNA, the CDR3 is TGTGCCAGCAGCCAAGAGGCAGGGGCCTCCTACGAGCAGTACTTC.

The CDR3 region has the DNA TGCAGCGTCAATACAGGGTCGTATGGCTACACCTTC. It yields the protein CSVNTGSYGYTF. The chain employs TRBV29-1 and TRBJ1-2; tentative D call: TRBD1 (6 bases). The CDR3 is made up of 12 amino acids. The germline V gene encodes CDR1 SQVTM and CDR2 ANQGSEA. Trimming took 6 bases from V and 5 from J, leaving 13 bases between them.

The table lists this clone with a few counts. The J gene is TRBJ2-7, the V gene TRBV10-1; possible D gene TRBD1, 5 bases. Germline values: CDR1 WNHNN, CDR2 SYGVQD (reference sequence). This CDR3 is 13 amino acids long. V lost 6 bases, J lost 4 bases, and 13 bases lay in between. Here the CDR3 reads CASRGRMVYEQYF. CDR3 DNA sequence: TGCGCCAGCAGGGGGCGAATGGTATACGAGCAGTACTTC.

This chain connects TRBV19 to TRBJ2-7; TRBD1 aligns across 8 bases. This CDR3 comprises 16 residues. Germline assignment: CDR1 LNHDA and CDR2 SQIVND (reference sequence). J gave up 0 bases and V 1 base, and 5 bases lay outside the gene matches. CDR3 sequence reads: CASSIGETGVSYEQYF. The CDR3 bases are TGTGCCAGTAGTATAGGCGAGACAGGGGTCTCCTACGAGCAGTACTTC.

The chain combines TRBV7-9 with TRBJ1-5, with 7 bases matching TRBD1. This CDR3 has 18 residues. Germline CDR1 and CDR2: SEHNR and FQNEAQ (reference sequence). Trimming removed 0 bases from V and 2 bases from J; junction bases left unmatched: 10. CDR3 protein: CASSLAILTGVRNQPQHF. The CDR3 coding sequence is TGTGCCAGCAGCTTAGCCATCCTAACAGGGGTGCGCAATCAGCCCCAGCATTTT.

The chain links TRBV19 to TRBJ1-3, with 10 bases that match TRBD1. The germline V gene encodes CDR1 LNHDA and CDR2 SQIVND (reference sequence). V gave up 0 bases and J gave up 7 bases; unmatched junction bases: 3. CDR3 length: 15 amino acids. Here the CDR3 reads CASSIDGTGVNTIYF. The CDR3 DNA sequence: TGTGCCAGTAGTATAGATGGGACAGGGGTCAACACCATATATTTT.

This clone was counted once. The chain is built from TRBV6-5 and TRBJ2-1; 13 nucleotides line up with TRBD2. This CDR3 is 15 amino acids long. The germline CDR1 and CDR2 sequences are MNHEY and SVGAGI. The V gene end was trimmed by 6 bases and the J gene end by 6 bases; junction bases not matched to a gene: 5. The DNA for the CDR3 is TGTGCCAGCAGCTATACTAGCGGGGGGGGCAATGAGCAGTTCTTC. It translates to CASSYTSGGGNEQFF.

The chain combines TRBV5-1 with TRBJ2-3; D possibly corresponds to TRBD1 (5 bases). Germline assignment: CDR1 SGHRS and CDR2 YFSETQ. The CDR3 length is 15 residues. Between the trimmed V and J ends, which lost 0 bases and 3 bases, there was a span of 11 bases. The CDR3, as DNA: TGCGCCAGCAGCTTGGCCGGGCAGGGTACAGATACGCAGTATTTT. The encoded protein is CASSLAGQGTDTQYF.

V gene TRBV9 combines with J gene TRBJ1-3; the D is unclear. Germline assignment: CDR1 SGDLS and CDR2 YYNGEE. The V end lost 0 bases, the J end lost 0 bases, and 10 bases lay between the germline ends. The CDR3 is 16 amino acids. CDR3 nucleotides: TGTGCCAGCAGCGTAGATGGAGGCTCCTCTGGAAACACCATATATTTT. It is translated as CASSVDGGSSGNTIYF.

The chain employs TRBV10-3 and TRBJ2-2; no firm D call. The V end was cut by 0 bases, the J end by 8 bases, with 22 bases between. This CDR3 has 18 amino acids. The germline V gene has CDR1 ENHRY and CDR2 SYGVKD. The CDR3 DNA reads as TGTGCCATCAGTGAGTCGATGTGGTCTCAGCGCCTCCAGGGGGAGCTGTTTTTT. Its protein is CAISESMWSQRLQGELFF.

The chain recombines TRBV7-9 with TRBJ2-7; 7 bases are a match to TRBD1. Trimming removed 2 bases from V and 0 bases from J; junction bases left unmatched: 7. The germline V gene has CDR1 SEHNR and CDR2 FQNEAQ (reference sequence). The CDR3 totals 16 residues. CDR3 amino acids: CASSLTETGSSYEQYF. In nucleotides, the CDR3 is TGTGCCAGCAGCTTAACGGAGACAGGGAGCTCCTACGAGCAGTACTTC.

The genes are TRBV7-9 and TRBJ1-2; 7 nucleotides line up with TRBD1. This CDR3 is built from 14 residues. The junction had 11 bases not matched to a gene; V was cut back by 5 bases and J by 8 bases. CDR1 and CDR2 (germline): SEHNR, FQNEAQ (reference sequence). CDR3 sequence (DNA): TGTGCCAGCAGCAGAGGACAGGCCGGTTGGGGCTACACCTTC. Translating gives CASSRGQAGWGYTF.

The gene calls are TRBV11-2 and TRBJ2-2; D remains unclear. Germline lookup yields CDR1 SGHAT and CDR2 FQNNGV. This CDR3 region has 15 residues. The V end lost 1 base, the J end lost 4 bases, and 10 bases lay between the germline ends. CDR3 coding DNA: TGTGCCAGCAGCTTAGTCATCGGCGGCACCGGGGAGCTGTTTTTT. Translation gives CASSLVIGGTGELFF.

This chain uses TRBV19 with TRBJ2-1; the D gene is possibly TRBD2 (5 bases). CDR3 length: 16 amino acids. Germline values: CDR1 LNHDA, CDR2 SQIVND (reference sequence). The V and J ends lost 3 bases and 4 bases respectively, with 16 bases between them. The CDR3 nucleotides are TGTGCCAGTAGTATCTCCTCGGGGTCCCCGTACAATGAGCAGTTCTTC. Residues: CASSISSGSPYNEQFF.